This T cell receptor beta chain was profiled in a study of blood T cells in healthy people across ages. Study-wide context: Using template switching, researchers captured about one barcoded beta molecule for each two T cells. Whole-study results and caveats: While age rose, TCR beta diversity per million T cells dropped in a roughly linear way.

Samples each yielded at least 6 micrograms of total RNA. As concerns this clonotype: Its target is not known.

This CDR3 is 16 amino acids long. Trimming at V came to 0 bases and at J to 5 bases, leaving 10 bases not matched to a gene. The V gene's germline CDR1 is SGHRS and CDR2 YFSETQ. Through a sample-barcoded 5' primer and a J-beta primer mix, a second PCR was run for about 7 to 12 cycles. Each cDNA molecule, via a template-switch adaptor with 12 random nucleotides, was tagged. Using its own MiXCR run on the 5' RACE reads, TCRdb lists one record per CDR3 protein. Of about 670,000 distinct CDR3 sequences in the sample, roughly half were seen once. The clonotype was recovered from a woman aged 80 or over in good health. The genes are TRBV5-1 and TRBJ2-5, with 7 bases identical to TRBD2. Sequences were obtained from blood. The CDR3 nucleotides read TGCGCCAGCAGCTTGGAAGGTTCTAGCGGAGTGGAGACCCAGTACTTC. Its translation is CASSLEGSSGVETQYF.